This entry lists 12 T cell receptor beta chains sequenced from one sample in a study of regulatory T cells in long-lasting Graves disease (dated by TCRdb to the early 2020s). The sample's time point label, decoded: newly diagnosed GD, antithyroid drugs for less than 3 months. For both TCR sequencing and RNA sequencing, RNA was extracted from PBMCs in TRIzol. Receptors were amplified or captured by multiplex PCR. The instrument given in TCRdb is Illumina HiSeq 4000. iRepertoire HTBI primers and Arm-PCR amplification of CDR3 regions were used to construct TCR beta libraries. The public reads were run again by TCRdb, first through fastp at Q25 and then through MiXCR, and only productive beta chains were kept. Rows with one shared CDR3 protein collapse into an entry with the most common genes and DNA. In all, the sample holds some 490,000 distinct CDR3 sequences, and about 12% of those were seen once. The top ten clones comprise almost 9% of the sample.

This same sample was also part of a study on T cells in Graves' hyperthyroidism and ophthalmopathy.

The specimen was peripheral blood mononuclear cells (PBMCs), collected at new diagnosis, from a patient treated with antithyroid drugs. These receptors were obtained from a woman aged 25 to 39 with Graves disease. Donor details come from another sample of the same person, matched by shared clones.

This clonotype has at least ten counts. The chain employs TRBV4-3 and TRBJ2-7; possibly TRBD1 for D (6 bases). Germline V gives CDR1 LGHNA, CDR2 YSLEER. The CDR3 runs 14 residues. Trimming pared 0 bases from V and 5 bases from J, leaving 11 bases between. CDR3 DNA sequence: TGCGCCAGCAGCCAAGATCCAGGGGACGACGAGCAGTACTTC. Translation gives CASSQDPGDDEQYF.

This clonotype was observed many times. The chain has TRBV20-1 and TRBJ1-5; D perhaps matches TRBD1 (6 bases). CDR1 and CDR2 from the germline V gene are DFQATT and SNEGSKA (reference sequence). CDR3 length: 18 amino acids. The germline V and J ends were trimmed by 0 bases and 0 bases, with 18 bases remaining between them. The DNA of the CDR3 is TGCAGTGCTAGAGATCTCATGAGGGACACCCTTAGCAATCAGCCCCAGCATTTT. Protein sequence: CSARDLMRDTLSNQPQHF.

The sample holds a few counts of this clonotype. The rearrangement uses TRBV4-3 and TRBJ1-2; D may be TRBD1 (5 bases). Trimming shortened V by 1 base and J by 3 bases, and 9 bases separated the two germline ends. The CDR3 loop spans 14 amino acids. Germline CDR1 is LGHNA and CDR2 is YSLEER. The CDR3 DNA is TGCGCCAGCAGCCAAGTGACAGCAGACTATGGCTACACCTTC. Protein sequence: CASSQVTADYGYTF.

This clonotype was picked up a small number of times. The chain has TRBV29-1 and TRBJ1-2, with D maybe TRBD1 (5 bases). CDR1 and CDR2 (germline): SQVTM, ANQGSEA. V dropped 3 bases and J dropped 2 bases, with 7 bases sitting between them. This CDR3 comprises 12 residues. The CDR3 bases are TGCAGCGTTGAGAGGGGAAACTATGGCTACACCTTC. Amino acid sequence: CSVERGNYGYTF.

This clonotype was seen at least ten times. The CDR3 region is CASSLGGGGHNEQFF. CDR3 sequence (DNA): TGTGCCAGCAGTTTGGGGGGAGGTGGGCACAATGAGCAGTTCTTC. The chain has TRBV28 and TRBJ2-1, with a tentative D call TRBD2 (6 bases). CDR1 is MDHEN and CDR2 is SYDVKM in the germline V gene. V shed 3 bases and J shed 5 bases, with 14 bases lying between them. The CDR3 length is 15 residues.

Worth noting for this clonotype: This likely traces to a read error, being one base from a far larger clone. The CDR3 here is CAGTLLTSGSGEQFF. CDR3 nucleotides: TGTGCCGGCACCCTCCTGACTAGCGGGAGTGGTGAGCAGTTCTTC. The chain joins TRBV9 to TRBJ2-1; 12 bases fit TRBD2. The CDR3 covers 15 residues. CDR1 is SGDLS, CDR2 YYNGEE, per germline. Germline trimming cut 10 bases from V and 9 bases from J; bases unmatched to any gene: 14.

This clonotype came up many times. The chain employs TRBV20-1 and TRBJ2-7; 13 nucleotides match TRBD2. V dropped 2 bases and J dropped 2; count of bases not matched to a gene: 9. From germline, CDR1 is DFQATT and CDR2 SNEGSKA (reference sequence). There are 17 residues in the CDR3. Here the CDR3 reads CSARKLAGGPHAYEQYF. In nucleotides, the CDR3 is TGCAGTGCTAGAAAACTAGCGGGAGGGCCACACGCCTACGAGCAGTACTTC.

This clonotype was detected only a few times. The rearrangement links TRBV5-4 to TRBJ1-1, with 8 bases lining up with TRBD1. Germline assignment: CDR1 SGHNT and CDR2 YYREEE (reference sequence). The V segment lost 0 bases and the J segment 6 bases; nucleotides outside the gene matches: 4. The CDR3 totals 14 residues. The DNA for the CDR3 is TGTGCCAGCAGCTTGGCCCAGGGGGCCGCTGAAGCTTTCTTT. Protein: CASSLAQGAAEAFF.

The table lists this clonotype with many counts. The rearrangement joins TRBV6-1 to TRBJ1-4; unclear D gene. The CDR3 covers 14 residues. In germline, CDR1 is MNHNS, CDR2 SASEGT. Trimming removed 6 bases at V and 8 bases at J, with 16 bases between. The CDR3 reads CASSPFGLGEKLFF. CDR3 sequence (DNA): TGTGCCAGCAGCCCCTTCGGGTTGGGGGAAAAACTGTTTTTT.

This clonotype appeared many times. The chain joins TRBV27 to TRBJ2-1; TRBD2 matches at 11 bases. V trimming: 5 bases; J trimming: 7 bases; junction bases outside the gene matches: 10. Germline assignment: CDR1 MNHEY and CDR2 SMNVEV (reference sequence). The CDR3 has 16 amino acids. The CDR3 bases are TGTGCCAGCAGTCCATTAGCGGGAGGGCCTCGTAATGAGCAGTTCTTC. It is translated as CASSPLAGGPRNEQFF.

Many counts were recorded for this clonotype. This rearrangement joins TRBV20-1 to TRBJ2-5, with 8 positions matching TRBD1. CDR3 size: 16 residues. The trim removed 0 bases at V and 7 bases at J, leaving 13 bases unmatched. The V gene's germline CDR1 is DFQATT and CDR2 SNEGSKA (reference sequence). The CDR3 nucleotides are TGCAGTGCTAGAGACCCGGCATCGACAGGGGAAGGGACCCAGTACTTC. It codes for CSARDPASTGEGTQYF.

This clonotype has a count of ten or more. The chain couples TRBV29-1 to TRBJ1-1; possibly TRBD1 for D (5 bases). Between the trimmed V and J ends, which lost 6 bases and 1 base, there was a span of 12 bases. Per germline, CDR1 SQVTM and CDR2 ANQGSEA. This CDR3 comprises 13 residues. This chain's CDR3 is CSVSKGPNTEAFF. CDR3 nucleotide sequence: TGCAGCGTGAGCAAGGGACCGAACACTGAAGCTTTCTTT.